The next 4 T cell receptor beta chains were all read from a single sample in a study of OX40 agonist ivuxolimab in advanced cancers. Here immunoSEQ multiplex PCR was the method, and the copy in TCRdb shows in-frame clones only, minus some. The data contain about 68,000 clones, around 84% of them seen just once; the ten biggest clones take up 1.5% to 2%. The specimen was CD4+ or CD8+ T cells sorted from blood, collected in a trial of the OX40 agonist ivuxolimab. These receptors were obtained from an adult with an advanced solid tumor such as melanoma, head and neck, liver or kidney cancer.

The rearrangement links TRBV5-5 to TRBJ1-1; D ambiguous. Germline V lookup: CDR1 SGHKS, CDR2 YYEKEE (reference sequence). The length of the CDR3 is 12 residues. Between the trimmed V and J ends, which lost 4 bases and 5 bases, there was a span of 9 bases. CDR3 sequence: CASSPLRTEAFF. For the CDR3, the DNA is TGTGCCAGCAGCCCATTGAGGACTGAAGCTTTCTTT.

The genes are TRBV6-6 and TRBJ2-7; 7 bases map to TRBD1. CDR1 is MNHNY, CDR2 SVGAGI, per germline (reference sequence). The junction had 3 bases not matched to a gene; V was cut back by 2 bases and J by 5 bases. This CDR3 has 13 amino acids. This CDR3 is CASSYDTGDEQYF. CDR3 in DNA: TGTGCCAGCAGTTACGACACAGGGGACGAGCAGTACTTC.

The V call is TRBV7-2, the J call TRBJ2-1; TRBD1 might be the D (6 bases). The germline V gene has CDR1 SGHTA and CDR2 FQGNSA. The CDR3 sequence is 12 residues long. The V end lost 2 bases, the J end lost 8 bases, and 7 bases lay between the germline ends. CDR3 nucleotides: TGTGCCAGCAGCTTAAGGGGGTATGAGCAGTTCTTC. Protein: CASSLRGYEQFF. The variable domain in full, completed from reference TRBV7-2 and TRBJ2-1, reads GAGVSQSPSNKVTEKGKDVELRCDPISGHTALYWYRQSLGQGLEFLIYFQGNSAPDKSGLPSDRFSAERTGGSVSTLTIQRTQQEDSAVYLCASSLRGYEQFFGPGTRLTVL.

This chain uses TRBV9 with TRBJ2-5, with D uncertain. The CDR3 runs to 14 residues. Per the germline V gene, CDR1 is SGDLS and CDR2 is YYNGEE. Trimming took off 0 bases at V and 0 bases at J, with 6 bases between the two ends. The CDR3 DNA reads TGTGCCAGCAGCGTAGCCCCAGACCAAGAGACCCAGTACTTC. Translated: CASSVAPDQETQYF.